Sequencing of this T cell receptor (beta chain) was carried out in a study of cytomegalovirus exposure and HLA in healthy donors. Whole-study findings and limits: One cluster of highly shared sequence variants probably arose as a sequencing artifact. A further, later analysis showed that HLA-associated TCR beta chains (compared with equally common others) were more clonally expanded.

The V gene end was trimmed by 7 bases and the J gene end by 5 bases; junction bases not matched to a gene: 5. The CDR3 extends over 14 amino acids. Germline V gene lookup returns CDR1 SEHNR and CDR2 FQNEAQ (reference sequence). In regard to this clone: Its antigen is unknown.

The PCR employed 60 Vbeta primers together with 13 Jbeta primers. Original analysis: In a later analysis, some 80 million unique TCR beta chains included roughly 11 million shared by two or more donors. Produced via immunoSEQ multiplex PCR; TCRdb's table is partial and in-frame only. That table gives V, J and clone size, and the DNA gave D and trimming. Its clone listing holds almost 45,000 clones. The genes are TRBV7-9 and TRBJ1-6; 7 nucleotides line up with TRBD1. The source is a male donor in good health and CMV-seronegative. Sequencing used PBMCs. The CDR3 sequence: CASIGTANNSPLHF. The CDR3 bases are TGTGCCAGCATAGGGACAGCGAATAATTCACCCCTCCACTTT.